Presented here are 11 T cell receptor beta chains from one specimen sequenced in a study of Graves' ophthalmopathy and Graves' hyperthyroidism. Amplification targeted the TCR beta CDR3 regions, with RNA transcripts as the source material. After a first-round RT-PCR with HTBI primers, a second-round multiplex PCR was run. One entry per CDR3 protein, called by TCRdb with MiXCR from the multiplex PCR reads. This table holds some 360,000 distinct CDR3 sequences, about 15% found once. Sequences were obtained from peripheral blood. These receptors were taken from an adult woman with stable Graves' hyperthyroidism.

This clonotype was detected many times. V is TRBV29-1 and J is TRBJ2-7; maybe TRBD1 (5 bases). CDR3 length equals 13 residues. Germline CDR1 is SQVTM and CDR2 is ANQGSEA. V was cut by 6 bases and J by 6 bases, with 18 bases left in between. DNA for the CDR3: TGCAGCGTGCATAATGGTTGGGGCACCGAGCAGTACTTC. Translating it yields CSVHNGWGTEQYF.

This clonotype was seen many times. The rearrangement links TRBV12-3 or TRBV12-4 to TRBJ2-2, with TRBD1 matching 7 bases. Trimming took 3 bases from V and 5 from J; bases not matched to a gene: 15. This CDR3 is 18 amino acids long. CDR3 bases: TGTGCCAGCAGTTTTAATGTTCGGGACAGAGAATTTACCGGGGAGCTGTTTTTT. Protein: CASSFNVRDREFTGELFF.

This clonotype was counted ten times or more. V gene TRBV7-8 combines with J gene TRBJ2-2; tentative D call: TRBD2 (5 bases). The V and J ends lost 2 bases and 7 bases respectively, with 11 bases between them. In germline, CDR1 is SGHVS, CDR2 FQNEAQ. CDR3 size: 14 residues. CDR3 amino acids: CASSLKGRFGELFF. DNA for the CDR3: TGTGCCAGCAGCTTAAAAGGGAGATTCGGGGAGCTGTTTTTT. Supplemented by reference TRBV7-8 and TRBJ2-2, the full variable domain reads GAGVSQSPRYKVAKRGQDVALRCDPISGHVSLFWYQQALGQGPEFLTYFQNEAQLDKSGLPSDRFFAERPEGSVSTLKIQRTQQEDSAVYLCASSLKGRFGELFFGEGSRLTVL.

This clonotype has at least ten counts. The chain joins TRBV6-1 to TRBJ2-7; D call uncertain. The CDR3 consists of 12 residues. The germline gives CDR1 MNHNS, CDR2 SASEGT. Trimming cost V 0 bases and J 6 bases, with 6 bases left between them. CDR3 protein: CASSEAVREQYF. In DNA, the CDR3 is TGTGCCAGCAGTGAAGCAGTGCGCGAGCAGTACTTC.

In its sample, this clonotype was seen many times. V gene TRBV7-6 combines with J gene TRBJ2-2; D remains ambiguous. This CDR3 comprises 15 residues. Trimming left V 6 bases short and J 6 bases short, with 17 bases between. The germline gives CDR1 SGHVS, CDR2 FNYEAQ. CDR3 in amino acids: CASRSQIAGSGELFF. The DNA of the CDR3 is TGTGCCAGCAGGTCCCAAATAGCTGGATCCGGGGAGCTGTTTTTT.

This clonotype has a count of ten or more. The chain couples TRBV16 to TRBJ1-1, with D hard to call. The V end lost 2 bases, the J end lost 5 bases, and 6 bases lay between the germline ends. This CDR3 has 12 amino acids. CDR1 and CDR2 from the germline V gene are KGHSY and FQNENV. The CDR3 DNA is TGTGCCAGCAGCCAAGCACAAACTGAAGCTTTCTTT. It yields the protein CASSQAQTEAFF.

Only a few counts were recorded for this clonotype. The V call is TRBV3-1, the J call TRBJ2-2; D unresolved. Germline lookup yields CDR1 LGHDT and CDR2 YNNKEL (reference sequence). V was cut by 3 bases and J by 2 bases, with 7 bases left in between. The CDR3 length is 14 residues. The CDR3 coding sequence is TGTGCCAGCAGCCAGCGCGAAAACACCGGGGAGCTGTTTTTT. This sequence encodes CASSQRENTGELFF.

This clonotype was observed many times. The chain carries TRBV2 and TRBJ2-3; 8 positions agree with TRBD1. Germline V gene data show CDR1 as SNHLY and CDR2 as FYNNEI. The CDR3 spans 14 residues. The junction had 3 bases not matched to a gene; V was cut back by 3 bases and J by 4 bases. In nucleotides, the CDR3 is TGTGCCAGCAGTGACAGGGGGCGCGCAGATACGCAGTATTTT. As protein: CASSDRGRADTQYF.

For this clonotype: A much larger clone lies a single base off, so this may be a read error. J is TRBJ1-6 and V is TRBV6-1, with D unclear. CDR1 and CDR2 (germline): MNHNS, SASEGT. There are 14 residues in the CDR3. CDR3 coding DNA: TGTGCCAGCCTGGGGTCCCAGGTTGCTTCACACCTCCACTTT. As protein: CASLGSQVASHLHF.

This clonotype was seen many times. This CDR3 is CASRDNRGYQPQHF. The CDR3 nucleotides are TGTGCCAGCAGGGACAACAGGGGATATCAGCCCCAGCATTTT. This rearrangement joins TRBV6-1 to TRBJ1-5; 7 bases match TRBD1. J gave up 5 bases and V 6 bases, and 7 bases lay outside the gene matches. Germline CDR1 MNHNS, CDR2 SASEGT. The CDR3 runs to 14 residues.

This clonotype was recorded many times. The rearrangement joins TRBV6-1 to TRBJ2-7; the D is unclear. The germline V gene has CDR1 MNHNS and CDR2 SASEGT. The ends were cut back, 0 bases at V and 1 base at J, with 10 bases in the middle. The CDR3 has 15 amino acids. The CDR3 loop reads CASSEAALMSYEQYF. The CDR3 bases are TGTGCCAGCAGTGAAGCGGCGTTAATGTCCTACGAGCAGTACTTC.